The 26 T cell receptor beta chains in this list originate from one sample, sequenced in a study of T cells after posttransplantation cyclophosphamide. A marrow graft followed busulfan-fludarabine conditioning, with cyclophosphamide on days +3 and +4. Only in-frame clones appear in the TCRdb table, and some are missing; sequencing was by immunoSEQ multiplex PCR. The data hold 9,900 or so clones, with around four fifths observed a single time. This material consisted of PBMCs, taken 1755 days after allogeneic stem cell transplant with posttransplant cyclophosphamide. The receptors derive from a female patient aged 50-59 years who received an allogeneic stem cell transplant from a related donor, was CMV-positive, and had no GVHD. The T cells may come from the graft donor.

The chain couples TRBV25-1 to TRBJ1-1, with no clear D. Trimming cost V 6 bases and J 3 bases, with 11 bases left between them. Germline V lookup: CDR1 MGHDK, CDR2 SYGVNS. CDR3 length equals 13 residues. The CDR3 DNA reads as TGTGCCAGCAGACGTGGGCGTGACACTGAAGCTTTCTTT. This codes for CASRRGRDTEAFF. The whole variable domain, remainder taken from reference TRBV25-1 and TRBJ1-1, is EADIYQTPRYLVIGTGKKITLECSQTMGHDKMYWYQQDPGMELHLIHYSYGVNSTEKGDLSSESTVSRIRTEHFPLTLESARPSHTSQYLCASRRGRDTEAFFGQGTRLTVV.

The V call is TRBV5-1, the J call TRBJ2-1; 11 bases are shared with TRBD2. The V and J ends lost 4 bases and 2 bases, in that order; junction bases with no gene match: 5. The CDR3 extends over 16 amino acids. Germline lookup yields CDR1 SGHRS and CDR2 YFSETQ. CDR3 nucleotide sequence: TGCGCCAGCAGCCCTAGACTAGCGGGACCCTACAATGAGCAGTTCTTC. Its protein is CASSPRLAGPYNEQFF.

The chain recombines TRBV5-1 with TRBJ1-1; maybe TRBD1 (6 bases). The CDR3 spans 13 residues. Germline V gene sequence: CDR1 SGHRS, CDR2 YFSETQ. The V and J ends lost 6 bases and 5 bases respectively, with 14 bases between them. CDR3 bases: TGCGCCAGCACCCTACAGGGAGAGACTGAAGCTTTCTTT. Protein: CASTLQGETEAFF.

The genes are TRBV28 and TRBJ1-5; perhaps TRBD1 as D (5 bases). The CDR3 totals 15 residues. CDR1 is MDHEN, CDR2 SYDVKM, per germline. The ends were cut back, 5 bases at V and 0 bases at J, with 11 bases in the middle. The CDR3 spells CASSPDSYSNQPQHF. In DNA, the CDR3 is TGTGCCAGCAGTCCCGACAGTTATAGCAATCAGCCCCAGCATTTT.

V gene TRBV30 combines with J gene TRBJ1-1, with 7 bases lining up with TRBD1. This CDR3 spans 15 amino acids. Germline V gene sequence: CDR1 GTSNPN, CDR2 SVGIG (reference sequence). Germline trimming cut 5 bases from V and 1 base from J; bases unmatched to any gene: 10. Written as DNA, the CDR3 is TGTGCCTGGGAGGGCCGTTACAGGGGGAACACTGAAGCTTTCTTT. This gives the protein CAWEGRYRGNTEAFF.

This chain uses TRBV6-5 with TRBJ2-7; 13 bases are a match to TRBD2. The CDR3 length is 14 residues. V lost 6 bases to trimming and J lost 6 bases; unmatched junction nucleotides: 5. Germline CDR1 is MNHEY and CDR2 is SVGAGI. CDR3 sequence: CASRTGLAGLEQYF. CDR3 DNA: TGTGCCAGCAGGACGGGACTAGCGGGACTCGAGCAGTACTTC.

The rearrangement uses TRBV13 and TRBJ1-2; D gene unclear. The CDR3 length is 13 residues. CDR1 PRHDT and CDR2 FYEKMQ come from the germline V gene (reference sequence). V gave up 3 bases and J gave up 4 bases, with 9 bases separating them. The chain's CDR3 is CASSFEGGYGYTF. Here the CDR3 DNA reads TGTGCCAGCAGCTTTGAAGGAGGCTATGGCTACACCTTC.

This clone was observed once. This chain uses TRBV5-1 with TRBJ1-1; D unresolved. The germline V gene encodes CDR1 SGHRS and CDR2 YFSETQ. V lost 6 bases and J lost 5, with 17 bases in between. The CDR3 sequence is 14 residues long. The CDR3: CASNALAGGTEAFF. DNA of the CDR3: TGCGCCAGCAATGCTCTGGCAGGCGGGACTGAAGCTTTCTTT.

The rearrangement joins TRBV10-3 to TRBJ2-3; 10 bases are shared with TRBD2. Unmatched junction bases numbered 6, after V lost 9 bases and J lost 0 bases. This CDR3 is built from 15 residues. The germline V gene encodes CDR1 ENHRY and CDR2 SYGVKD. The CDR3 spells CAISLAGPSTDTQYF. In nucleotides, the CDR3 is TGTGCCATATCACTAGCGGGACCTAGCACAGATACGCAGTATTTT.

This clone was seen just once. The J gene is TRBJ1-2, the V gene TRBV28; perhaps TRBD1 as D (6 bases). V lost 5 bases and J 5 bases, leaving 9 bases between the germline ends. The CDR3 length is 12 residues. Germline CDR1 MDHEN, CDR2 SYDVKM. This CDR3 is CASSPRGYGYTF. CDR3 DNA sequence: TGTGCCAGCAGTCCCAGGGGTTATGGCTACACCTTC.

This chain connects TRBV27 to TRBJ1-1; D remains unclear. The CDR3 is made up of 16 amino acids. Looked up from germline, CDR1 is MNHEY and CDR2 is SMNVEV (reference sequence). V lost 0 bases and J lost 3, with 14 bases in between. Here the CDR3 DNA reads TGTGCCAGCAGTTTATCTCTGCGGGCGGGATACACTGAAGCTTTCTTT. Translated, it gives CASSLSLRAGYTEAFF.

This clone was recorded only once. The chain is built from TRBV2 and TRBJ2-7, with 11 nucleotides matching TRBD1. Germline V gene lookup returns CDR1 SNHLY and CDR2 FYNNEI. This CDR3 is built from 14 residues. With 5 bases clipped from V and 3 bases from J, the junction kept 3 bases outside the gene matches. CDR3 region: CASSSGTGGYEQYF. CDR3 sequence (DNA): TGTGCCAGCAGTTCCGGGACAGGGGGCTACGAGCAGTACTTC.

J is TRBJ1-4 and V is TRBV7-2; D gene ambiguous. Per the germline V gene, CDR1 is SGHTA and CDR2 is FQGNSA. V was clipped by 2 bases and J by 3 bases, with 7 bases between them. The CDR3 consists of 14 residues. CDR3 DNA sequence: TGTGCCAGCAGCTTAATCTCAGCTAATGAAAAACTGTTTTTT. It is translated as CASSLISANEKLFF. Full variable domain (missing parts from reference TRBV7-2 and TRBJ1-4): GAGVSQSPSNKVTEKGKDVELRCDPISGHTALYWYRQSLGQGLEFLIYFQGNSAPDKSGLPSDRFSAERTGGSVSTLTIQRTQQEDSAVYLCASSLISANEKLFFGSGTQLSVL.

The CDR3 nucleotides are TGTGCCACAGGGGTGGGGTATGGCTACACCTTC. Translated: CATGVGYGYTF. This chain joins TRBV28 and TRBJ1-2, with a possible D match to TRBD1 (6 bases). This CDR3 has 11 residues. Germline-derived CDR1 and CDR2 are MDHEN and SYDVKM. Trimming took off 10 bases at V and 5 bases at J, with 11 bases between the two ends.

The rearrangement links TRBV7-3 to TRBJ2-3; TRBD2 matches 8 bases. Germline V gives CDR1 SGHTA, CDR2 FQGTGA. Trimming removed 5 bases from V and 5 bases from J; junction bases left unmatched: 6. The CDR3 covers 14 residues. As DNA, the CDR3 is TGTGCCAGCAGCATCCAGGCGGGGGGAGATACGCAGTATTTT. It codes for CASSIQAGGDTQYF. The full variable domain, its missing parts supplied by reference TRBV7-3 and TRBJ2-3, is GAGVSQTPSNKVTEKGKYVELRCDPISGHTALYWYRQSLGQGPEFLIYFQGTGAADDSGLPNDRFFAVRPEGSVSTLKIQRTERGDSAVYLCASSIQAGGDTQYFGPGTRLTVL.

The genes are TRBV28 and TRBJ1-4, with 9 bases fitting TRBD1. This CDR3 comprises 13 residues. Germline V gene data show CDR1 as MDHEN and CDR2 as SYDVKM. V shed 7 bases and J 8 bases; nucleotides not matched to a gene: 5. CDR3 region: CASTLTGGEKLFF. The CDR3 DNA is TGTGCCAGCACCCTGACAGGGGGGGAAAAACTGTTTTTT.

In its sample, this clone was seen once. V is TRBV18 and J is TRBJ1-2; a possible D gene is TRBD1 (5 bases). V lost 2 bases, J lost 4 bases, and 11 bases lay in between. CDR1 is KGHSH and CDR2 is LQKENI in the germline V gene. The CDR3 totals 14 residues. As DNA, the CDR3 is TGTGCCAGCTCACCAGGTACAGGCCCCTATGGCTACACCTTC. Encoded protein: CASSPGTGPYGYTF.

This chain connects TRBV4-1 to TRBJ2-1, with D uncertain. The ends were cut back, 4 bases at V and 6 bases at J, with 16 bases in the middle. Per the germline V gene, CDR1 is MGHRA and CDR2 is YSYEKL. The CDR3 covers 15 residues. The CDR3 DNA reads TGCGCCAGCAGCCGATTTATAGTATCTCGCAATGAGCAGTTCTTC. Protein sequence: CASSRFIVSRNEQFF.

The V gene is TRBV27, the J gene TRBJ1-1, with D possibly being TRBD1 (5 bases). Germline V CDR1 and CDR2: MNHEY, SMNVEV (reference sequence). This CDR3 comprises 14 residues. The V and J ends lost 5 bases and 12 bases respectively, with 22 bases between them. Here the CDR3 reads CASSPLGVGLQSFF. CDR3 DNA: TGTGCCAGCAGTCCGCTAGGGGTAGGGCTCCAATCTTTCTTT.

V usage is TRBV5-6 and J usage is TRBJ1-1, with D perhaps matching TRBD1 (6 bases). This CDR3 spans 15 amino acids. The germline V gene has CDR1 SGHDT and CDR2 YYEEEE. Trimming removed 3 bases at V and 4 bases at J, with 16 bases between. This CDR3 is CASSSTGRRRTEAFF. The DNA for the CDR3 is TGTGCCAGCAGCTCTACAGGGCGGCGGCGCACTGAAGCTTTCTTT.

The chain links TRBV11-2 to TRBJ2-2; TRBD2 aligns across 11 bases. Trimming at V came to 1 base and at J to 6 bases, leaving 10 bases not matched to a gene. There are 18 residues in the CDR3. Per germline, CDR1 SGHAT and CDR2 FQNNGV. CDR3 in amino acids: CASSLVASGRRFAGELFF. The CDR3 DNA reads TGTGCCAGCAGCTTAGTAGCTAGCGGGAGGCGTTTTGCCGGGGAGCTGTTTTTT.

There are a few counts of this clone. V gene TRBV18 combines with J gene TRBJ2-1; TRBD2 matches at 11 bases. Trimming removed 5 bases from V and 0 bases from J; junction bases left unmatched: 3. Germline-derived CDR1 and CDR2 are KGHSH and LQKENI. This CDR3 region has 16 residues. The CDR3, as DNA: TGTGCCAGCTCAACACTAGCGGGAGCCTCCTACAATGAGCAGTTCTTC. Translation: CASSTLAGASYNEQFF.

This clone was seen a few times. The gene calls are TRBV5-5 and TRBJ2-2; 13 positions match TRBD2. Germline V gene sequence: CDR1 SGHKS, CDR2 YYEKEE (reference sequence). This CDR3 region has 16 residues. The V gene end was trimmed by 2 bases and the J gene end by 7 bases; junction bases not matched to a gene: 5. The CDR3 bases are TGTGCCAGCAGCTTTCGGACTAGCGGGAGTAACGGGGAGCTGTTTTTT. It specifies CASSFRTSGSNGELFF.

The chain recombines TRBV2 with TRBJ1-4, with TRBD1 matching over 7 bases. Germline V CDR1 and CDR2: SNHLY, FYNNEI. J lost 8 bases, V lost 6 bases, and 9 bases had no gene match. The CDR3 consists of 14 residues. Here the CDR3 reads CASREQGRGEKLFF. CDR3 sequence (DNA): TGTGCCAGCAGGGAACAGGGGAGGGGAGAAAAACTGTTTTTT.

This chain joins TRBV4-2 and TRBJ2-3; D gene unclear. Germline loops: CDR1 LGHNA, CDR2 YNFKEQ. V lost 1 base to trimming and J lost 5 bases, with 4 bases between them. The CDR3 spans 12 residues. The CDR3 is CASSQARDTQYF. DNA for the CDR3: TGTGCCAGCAGCCAAGCTAGAGATACGCAGTATTTT.

In this sample, this clone turned up a few times. V usage is TRBV7-6 and J usage is TRBJ2-7; the match to TRBD1 covers 7 bases. The V gene's germline CDR1 is SGHVS and CDR2 FNYEAQ. CDR3 length: 16 amino acids. V shed 5 bases and J 0 bases; nucleotides not matched to a gene: 10. DNA of the CDR3: TGTGCCAGCAGCCATTCCCGGGACAGTAGCTCCTACGAGCAGTACTTC. Protein product: CASSHSRDSSSYEQYF.